The next 6 T cell receptor beta chains were all read from a single sample in a study of tumor-infiltrating lymphocytes in primary liver carcinoma (TCRdb year 2017). Data came from an Illumina HiSeq 2500. Using a constant-region primer and ProtoScript II reverse transcriptase, TCRbeta-specific cDNA was reverse-transcribed from around 500 ng total RNA. Three nested multiplex PCR rounds, following a slightly modified ARM-PCR procedure, were used to build the TCRbeta libraries. Each of the first two PCR rounds ran for around 10 cycles using multiplex TRBV1-TRBV30 forward primers together with a Cbeta reverse primer. TCRdb itself trimmed the public reads at Q25 with fastp, ran MiXCR and retained productive beta chains. Rows are unified per CDR3 protein, each entry keeping the most common DNA and genes. Counted in this sample were some 190,000 distinct CDR3 sequences; around four fifths of them appeared once. The ten biggest clones cover over 15% of the sample.

Total RNA and DNA were co-extracted without cell sorting from around 20-30 mg of bulk tissue using the AllPrep DNA/RNA mini kit. Sequenced sample: tumor tissue from primary liver carcinoma. The receptors shown here come from a man in his forties with primary liver carcinoma and hepatitis B virus infection.

The J gene is TRBJ1-6, the V gene TRBV14; possible D gene TRBD1, 6 bases. Trimming stripped 2 bases from V and 12 bases from J, with 17 bases between. The CDR3 contains 15 residues. CDR1 and CDR2 from the germline V gene are SGHDN and FVKESK. CDR3 residues: CASSQLDRTAQPLHF. The CDR3 region has the DNA TGTGCCAGCAGCCAATTAGATCGGACAGCCCAACCCCTCCACTTT.

As to this clonotype: The junction and the germline gene differ at one end; a read error may be behind it. The rearrangement joins TRBV4-3 to TRBJ2-1, with unresolved D. Germline V gene lookup returns CDR1 LGHNA and CDR2 YSLEER. The length of the CDR3 is 16 residues. The CDR3, as DNA: TGCGTCAGCAGCCAAGATCGGACGGGCTTCTACGATGAGCAGTTCTTC. This translates into CVSSQDRTGFYDEQFF.

Notes on this clonotype: One end of the junction varies from germline; a read error may be responsible. The rearrangement joins TRBV4-2 to TRBJ2-5, with D possibly being TRBD2 (7 bases). This CDR3 is 15 amino acids long. CDR1 and CDR2 from the germline V gene are LGHNA and YNFKEQ. The CDR3 sequence: CANSQVRGAGETQYF. CDR3 sequence (DNA): TGTGCCAACAGCCAAGTACGGGGGGCGGGGGAGACACAGTACTTC.

This clonotype ranks as medium-sized. The chain employs TRBV11-2 and TRBJ1-1, with a possible D match to TRBD1 (5 bases). The germline gives CDR1 SGHAT, CDR2 FQNNGV. CDR3 length: 15 amino acids. Trimming left V 0 bases short and J 7 bases short, with 15 bases between. As DNA, the CDR3 is TGTGCCAGCAGCTTAGATCGGGGCCCGCCTGGTGAAGCTTTCTTT. Its protein is CASSLDRGPPGEAFF.

A word on this clonotype: A much larger clone lies a single base off, so this may be a read error. The chain recombines TRBV5-1 with TRBJ2-6, with D unclear. The CDR3 spans 15 residues. Germline V gene lookup returns CDR1 SGHRS and CDR2 YFSETQ. V shed 3 bases and J shed 2 bases, with 9 bases lying between them. Here the CDR3 DNA reads TGCGCCAGCAGCTCAGGAACAACTGGGGCCAACGTCCTGACTTTC. The encoded protein is CASSSGTTGANVLTF.

In its sample, this clonotype was seen once. The rearrangement joins TRBV6-1 to TRBJ1-1; possibly TRBD1 for D (5 bases). The CDR3 totals 13 residues. In germline, CDR1 is MNHNS, CDR2 SASEGT. Trimming removed 9 bases from V and 14 bases from J, with 25 bases in between. The CDR3 region has the DNA TGTGCCAGTCGTATTCAGGGACCTCGAATGGGCTTCTTT. Protein sequence: CASRIQGPRMGFF.